A selection of T cell receptor beta chains follows, all from one sample in a study of control samples from healthy donors and cancer patients. Libraries were prepared by immunoSEQ multiplex PCR; TCRdb keeps only in-frame clonotypes and omits some of them. The sample has approximately 230,000 clones, roughly four fifths seen once. Source material: PBMCs. The receptors were sampled from a woman between 55 and 75 years old with lung cancer. Both conserved end residues are part of each CDR3. A D gene is named only where the DNA matches it firmly. A row's size may be missing; if present it is once, few, many or a size class.

clone size: .
J gene: TRBJ2-3
D gene: TRBD2
V gene: TRBV11-2
CDR3 DNA: TGTGCCAGCAGCTTATTTTCCGCTAGCGGGAGGGGAGATACGCAGTATTTT
CDR3 protein: CASSLFSASGRGDTQYF

clone size: few
J gene: TRBJ1-2
D gene: TRBD1
V gene: TRBV3-1/TRBV3-2
CDR3 DNA: TGTGCCAGCAGCCCCCGAGGACAGGAAGGCTACACCTTC
CDR3 protein: CASSPRGQEGYTF

clone size: .
J gene: TRBJ2-2
D gene: TRBD2
V gene: TRBV2
CDR3 DNA: TGTGCCAGCAGTGACGGGATTAGCGGGACGGGGGGGCTGTTTTTT
CDR3 protein: CASSDGISGTGGLFF

clone size: .
J gene: TRBJ1-1
D gene: .
V gene: TRBV5-1
CDR3 DNA: TGCGCCAGCAGCCTACAACCACAGGGCTTAGACACTGAAGCTTTCTTT
CDR3 protein: CASSLQPQGLDTEAFF

clone size: many
J gene: TRBJ2-3
D gene: .
V gene: TRBV7-9
CDR3 DNA: TGTGCCAGCAGCTCGGGTATCGATACGCAGTATTTT
CDR3 protein: CASSSGIDTQYF

clone size: .
J gene: TRBJ1-2
D gene: .
V gene: TRBV18
CDR3 DNA: TGTGCCAGCTCACCGTCCCCGGGGGACTATGGCTACACCTTC
CDR3 protein: CASSPSPGDYGYTF

clone size: .
J gene: TRBJ2-2
D gene: TRBD2
V gene: TRBV7-9
CDR3 DNA: TGTGCCAGCAGCTTTCCGGGAGGTCGCACCGGGGAGCTGTTTTTT
CDR3 protein: CASSFPGGRTGELFF

clone size: .
J gene: TRBJ2-3
D gene: .
V gene: TRBV18
CDR3 DNA: TGTGCCAGCTCACCAATCCTTCCTCGAAGTTCTAGCACAGATACGCAGTATTTT
CDR3 protein: CASSPILPRSSSTDTQYF

clone size: .
J gene: TRBJ1-6
D gene: .
V gene: TRBV27
CDR3 DNA: TGTGCCAGCAGTTCTCTGGGGGGGGATAATTCACCCCTCCACTTT
CDR3 protein: CASSSLGGDNSPLHF

clone size: .
J gene: TRBJ1-1
D gene: .
V gene: TRBV28
CDR3 DNA: TGTGCCAGCATAGGGGGGGGGAACACTGAAGCTTTCTTT
CDR3 protein: CASIGGGNTEAFF

clone size: .
J gene: TRBJ2-2
D gene: TRBD2
V gene: TRBV27
CDR3 DNA: TGTGCCAGCAGTTTCGGGGGGGGCGGGGAGCTGTTTTTT
CDR3 protein: CASSFGGGGELFF

clone size: .
J gene: TRBJ2-1
D gene: TRBD2
V gene: TRBV9
CDR3 DNA: TGTGCCAGCAGCGTCACGGGACTAGCGGGATTTCATGAGCAGTTCTTC
CDR3 protein: CASSVTGLAGFHEQFF

clone size: .
J gene: TRBJ1-2
D gene: .
V gene: TRBV12-3/TRBV12-4
CDR3 DNA: TGTGCCAGCAGTTTACTAACCTCCCAGGGTAACACCTTC
CDR3 protein: CASSLLTSQGNTF

clone size: .
J gene: TRBJ2-7
D gene: TRBD2
V gene: TRBV20-1
CDR3 DNA: TGCAGTGCTAGTCAGGGACTAGGAGGCTACGAGCAGTACTTC
CDR3 protein: CSASQGLGGYEQYF

clone size: .
J gene: TRBJ2-7
D gene: .
V gene: TRBV19
CDR3 DNA: TGTGCCAGTAGTATTACCCGGGTCCCGGGGGAGCAGTACTTC
CDR3 protein: CASSITRVPGEQYF

clone size: once
J gene: TRBJ2-1
D gene: .
V gene: TRBV5-1
CDR3 DNA: TGCGCCAGCAGCTCTTTAAGTGTCTCCTACAATGAGCAGTTCTTC
CDR3 protein: CASSSLSVSYNEQFF

clone size: once
J gene: TRBJ2-2
D gene: .
V gene: TRBV5-1
CDR3 DNA: TGCGCCAGCAGCTTGGATACGGGGCGAACCGGGGAGCTGTTTTTT
CDR3 protein: CASSLDTGRTGELFF

clone size: medium-sized
J gene: TRBJ2-7
D gene: .
V gene: TRBV6-5
CDR3 DNA: TGTGCCAGCAGTTATCGCCGGGACAACTCCTACGAGCAGTACTTC
CDR3 protein: CASSYRRDNSYEQYF